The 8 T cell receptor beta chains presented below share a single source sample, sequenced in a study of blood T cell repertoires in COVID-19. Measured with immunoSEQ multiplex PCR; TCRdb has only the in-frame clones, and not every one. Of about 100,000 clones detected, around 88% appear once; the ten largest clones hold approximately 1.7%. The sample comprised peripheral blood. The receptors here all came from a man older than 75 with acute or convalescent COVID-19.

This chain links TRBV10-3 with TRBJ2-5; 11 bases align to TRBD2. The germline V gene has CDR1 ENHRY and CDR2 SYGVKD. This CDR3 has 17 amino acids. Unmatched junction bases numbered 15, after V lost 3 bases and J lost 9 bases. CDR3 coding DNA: TGTGCCATCAGTGACCCTAGCGGGAGGACCCGATCGGGGGCCCAGTACTTC. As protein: CAISDPSGRTRSGAQYF.

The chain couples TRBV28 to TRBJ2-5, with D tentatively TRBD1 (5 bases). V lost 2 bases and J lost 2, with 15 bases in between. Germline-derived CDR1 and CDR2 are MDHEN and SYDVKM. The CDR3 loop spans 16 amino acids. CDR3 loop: CASSLGQFDRQETQYF. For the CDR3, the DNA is TGTGCCAGCAGTTTAGGTCAGTTCGACAGACAAGAGACCCAGTACTTC.

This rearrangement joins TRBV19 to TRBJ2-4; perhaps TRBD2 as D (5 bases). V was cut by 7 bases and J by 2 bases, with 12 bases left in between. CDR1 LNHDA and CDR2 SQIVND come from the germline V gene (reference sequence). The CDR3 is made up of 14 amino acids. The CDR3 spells CASKGAGSKNIQYF. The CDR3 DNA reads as TGTGCCAGTAAGGGAGCCGGATCCAAAAACATTCAGTACTTC.

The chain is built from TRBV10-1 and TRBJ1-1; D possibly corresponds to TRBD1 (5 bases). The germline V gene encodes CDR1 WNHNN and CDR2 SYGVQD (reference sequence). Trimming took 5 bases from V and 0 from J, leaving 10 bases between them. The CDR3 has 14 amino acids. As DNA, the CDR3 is TGCGCCAGCAGTATAGACAGACTGAACACTGAAGCTTTCTTT. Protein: CASSIDRLNTEAFF.

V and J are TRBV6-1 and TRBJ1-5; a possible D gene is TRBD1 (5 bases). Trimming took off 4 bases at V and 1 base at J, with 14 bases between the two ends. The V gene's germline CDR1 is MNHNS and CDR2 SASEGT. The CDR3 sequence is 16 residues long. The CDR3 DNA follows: TGTGCCAGCAGTGGGCGGACACCTGTGAGCAATCAGCCCCAGCATTTT. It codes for CASSGRTPVSNQPQHF.

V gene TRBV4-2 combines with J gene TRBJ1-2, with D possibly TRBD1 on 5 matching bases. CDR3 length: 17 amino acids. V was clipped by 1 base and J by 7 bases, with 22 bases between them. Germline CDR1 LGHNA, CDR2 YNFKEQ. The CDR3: CASSQAPRAGGTPGYTF. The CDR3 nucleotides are TGTGCCAGCAGCCAAGCCCCCAGGGCAGGTGGGACTCCTGGCTACACCTTC.

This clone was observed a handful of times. The CDR3 region is CSVEVTGTGGEEYF. CDR3 nucleotides: TGCAGCGTTGAAGTAACCGGGACAGGGGGCGAAGAGTACTTC. The J gene is TRBJ2-7, the V gene TRBV29-1, with 12 bases that match TRBD1. The CDR3 is 14 residues long. The V segment lost 1 base and the J segment 11 bases; nucleotides outside the gene matches: 9. Germline lookup yields CDR1 SQVTM and CDR2 ANQGSEA.

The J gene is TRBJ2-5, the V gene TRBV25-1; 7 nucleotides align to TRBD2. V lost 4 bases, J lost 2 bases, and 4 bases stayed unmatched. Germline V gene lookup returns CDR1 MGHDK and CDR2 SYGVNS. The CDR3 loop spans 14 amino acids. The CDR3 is CASSVSGLQETQYF. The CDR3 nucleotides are TGTGCCAGCAGTGTTAGCGGGCTTCAAGAGACCCAGTACTTC.